Below, 18 T cell receptor beta chains from the same sample are listed, as sequenced in a study of CD8 T cells in Susac syndrome. An amount of RNA that ranged from 0.5 to 1 ug was reverse transcribed with random hexamers. A single record per CDR3 protein comes from TCRdb applying MiXCR to the immunoSEQ multiplex PCR reads. The data show about 200,000 distinct CDR3 sequences, about 95% seen once. The sequenced material came from CD4+ T cells from PBMCs. The receptors derive from a human donor in good health.

This chain connects TRBV5-4 to TRBJ2-3, with 9 bases matching TRBD2. The germline gives CDR1 SGHNT, CDR2 YYREEE (reference sequence). The junction had 6 bases not matched to a gene; V was cut back by 6 bases and J by 1 base. The CDR3 covers 15 residues. CDR3 bases: TGTGCCAGCACCCCAGGCGGGGGGGGCACAGATACGCAGTATTTT. Translating it yields CASTPGGGGTDTQYF. Full variable domain (missing parts from reference TRBV5-4 and TRBJ2-3): ETGVTQSPTHLIKTRGQQVTLRCSSQSGHNTVSWYQQALGQGPQFIFQYYREEENGRGNFPPRFSGLQFPNYSSELNVNALELDDSALYLCASTPGGGGTDTQYFGPGTRLTVL.

The rearrangement links TRBV12-3 or TRBV12-4 to TRBJ1-1; TRBD1 might be the D (5 bases). Trimming pared 6 bases from V and 11 bases from J, leaving 16 bases between. The CDR3 spans 12 residues. In DNA, the CDR3 is TGTGCCAGCAGCTGGGTGGGGGGTATGGCTTTCTTT. Translation: CASSWVGGMAFF.

The gene calls are TRBV30 and TRBJ1-3; 7 nucleotides agree with TRBD1. Germline values: CDR1 GTSNPN, CDR2 SVGIG (reference sequence). V lost 8 bases, J lost 4 bases, and 5 bases stayed unmatched. The CDR3 sequence is 12 residues long. For the CDR3, the DNA is TGTGCCCTCCGGGACAGCGGAAACACCATATATTTT. Amino acids: CALRDSGNTIYF. Full variable domain (outside the CDR3, taken from reference TRBV30 and TRBJ1-3): SQTIHQWPATLVQPVGSPLSLECTVEGTSNPNLYWYRQAAGRGLQLLFYSVGIGQISSEVPQNLSASRPQDRQFILSSKKLLLSDSGFYLCALRDSGNTIYFGEGSWLTVV.

The chain joins TRBV5-6 to TRBJ2-7; the D gene could be TRBD1 or TRBD2 (5 bases each). CDR1 and CDR2 (germline): SGHDT, YYEEEE. This CDR3 spans 12 amino acids. Trimming left V 1 base short and J 5 bases short, with 7 bases between. The CDR3 sequence is CASSLSGHEQYF. The CDR3 DNA reads as TGTGCCAGCAGCTTGTCGGGGCACGAGCAGTACTTC.

The chain employs TRBV3-1 and TRBJ2-3; 7 bases fit TRBD2. CDR1 LGHDT and CDR2 YNNKEL come from the germline V gene (reference sequence). There are 15 residues in the CDR3. The J segment lost 3 bases and the V segment lost 4 bases, leaving 7 bases of the junction unmatched. The CDR3 DNA reads TGTGCCAGCAGCCTCCGGGGGGTAAGGACAGATACGCAGTATTTT. Residues: CASSLRGVRTDTQYF.

The chain combines TRBV2 with TRBJ2-7; no definite D call. The CDR3 runs 13 residues. Germline CDR1 reads SNHLY; CDR2 reads FYNNEI. The germline V and J ends were trimmed by 3 bases and 1 base, with 7 bases remaining between them. The CDR3 DNA reads TGTGCCAGCAGTGATGGCATGTCCTACGAGCAGTACGTC. Amino acids: CASSDGMSYEQYV.

The chain carries TRBV2 and TRBJ1-2, with D uncertain. This CDR3 region has 15 residues. The germline V and J ends were trimmed by 7 bases and 5 bases, with 20 bases remaining between them. Germline V gives CDR1 SNHLY, CDR2 FYNNEI. CDR3 loop: CASTPGGYEEYGYTF. The CDR3 region has the DNA TGTGCCAGCACCCCTGGAGGCTACGAGGAATATGGCTACACCTTC.

The chain recombines TRBV20-1 with TRBJ2-2, with D unresolved. Between the trimmed V and J ends, which lost 0 bases and 1 base, there was a span of 9 bases. The CDR3 extends over 15 amino acids. Germline CDR1 is DFQATT and CDR2 is SNEGSKA (reference sequence). The DNA of the CDR3 is TGCAGTGCTAGAGATCCGGTACAGAACACCGGGGAGCTGTTTTTT. This encodes CSARDPVQNTGELFF.

The V gene is TRBV30, the J gene TRBJ1-1; 7 bases match TRBD1. This CDR3 is built from 14 residues. Germline V lookup: CDR1 GTSNPN, CDR2 SVGIG (reference sequence). V was clipped by 4 bases and J by 0 bases; unmatched bases: 5. The CDR3 protein is CAWTRGQMNTEAFF. In DNA form, the CDR3 reads TGTGCCTGGACGCGGGGACAGATGAACACTGAAGCTTTCTTT.

This clonotype was detected only once. This chain links TRBV7-8 with TRBJ2-2; 10 bases match TRBD2. Germline loops: CDR1 SGHVS, CDR2 FQNEAQ. V was clipped by 5 bases and J by 6 bases; unmatched bases: 9. This CDR3 has 16 residues. The CDR3 here is CASSLLGLAVPGELFF. In nucleotides, the CDR3 is TGTGCCAGCAGCCTCCTCGGACTAGCGGTACCCGGGGAGCTGTTTTTT.

This clonotype has a single count. The chain combines TRBV30 with TRBJ1-1, with D uncertain. Trimming stripped 0 bases from V and 8 bases from J, with 7 bases between. The CDR3 has 11 amino acids. Per the germline V gene, CDR1 is GTSNPN and CDR2 is SVGIG (reference sequence). CDR3 sequence reads: CAWSVSAEAFF. The CDR3 DNA follows: TGTGCCTGGAGTGTGTCGGCCGAAGCTTTCTTT.

This chain uses TRBV6-5 with TRBJ1-4; 7 bases agree with TRBD1. J gave up 4 bases and V 6 bases, and 5 bases lay outside the gene matches. CDR1 and CDR2 from the germline V gene are MNHEY and SVGAGI. This CDR3 spans 14 amino acids. CDR3 protein: CASRRDRNNEKLFF. In DNA, the CDR3 is TGTGCCAGCAGGCGGGACAGAAATAATGAAAAACTGTTTTTT.

This clonotype was recorded once. CDR3 coding DNA: TGCAGTGCTAGAGACCCTCTAGCGGGGGGTTACAATGAGCAGTTCTTC. Translating gives CSARDPLAGGYNEQFF. The gene calls are TRBV20-1 and TRBJ2-1; 11 nucleotides match TRBD2. This CDR3 is 16 amino acids long. Germline trimming cut 0 bases from V and 4 bases from J; bases unmatched to any gene: 5. Germline values: CDR1 DFQATT, CDR2 SNEGSKA (reference sequence).

This clonotype appeared a single time. V is TRBV7-2 and J is TRBJ2-2; 9 nucleotides agree with TRBD2. CDR3 length: 16 amino acids. V shed 5 bases and J 2 bases; nucleotides not matched to a gene: 6. CDR1 is SGHTA and CDR2 is FQGNSA in the germline V gene. The CDR3 bases are TGTGCCAGCAGCGGGGCGGGACTAGCTAACACCGGGGAGCTGTTTTTT. It specifies CASSGAGLANTGELFF.

The V gene is TRBV19, the J gene TRBJ2-3, with TRBD1 identical over 8 bases. V dropped 4 bases and J dropped 5; count of bases not matched to a gene: 5. The CDR3 runs 14 residues. Per germline, CDR1 LNHDA and CDR2 SQIVND (reference sequence). The CDR3 here is CASSTTGAEDTQYF. The CDR3 nucleotides are TGTGCCAGTAGTACGACAGGGGCAGAAGATACGCAGTATTTT.

The chain uses TRBV12-3 or TRBV12-4 and TRBJ2-1; 9 positions match TRBD1. V trimming: 4 bases; J trimming: 8 bases; junction bases outside the gene matches: 6. The CDR3 extends over 14 amino acids. In DNA, the CDR3 is TGTGCCAGCAGTTCCCGGGACAGGGATCATGAGCAGTTCTTC. The encoded protein is CASSSRDRDHEQFF.

The chain uses TRBV4-1 and TRBJ2-1; D remains ambiguous. CDR1 is MGHRA and CDR2 is YSYEKL in the germline V gene. V dropped 0 bases and J dropped 3 bases, with 9 bases sitting between them. The CDR3 loop spans 15 amino acids. For the CDR3, the DNA is TGCGCCAGCAGCCAAGACAGGAATAACTACAATGAGCAGTTCTTC. This codes for CASSQDRNNYNEQFF.

The V and J genes are TRBV29-1 and TRBJ2-6; D unresolved. CDR1 SQVTM and CDR2 ANQGSEA come from the germline V gene. This CDR3 is 14 amino acids long. V was clipped by 1 base and J by 0 bases, with 4 bases between them. CDR3 loop: CSVEGSSGANVLTF. The DNA for the CDR3 is TGCAGCGTTGAAGGGAGCTCTGGGGCCAACGTCCTGACTTTC. Complete variable domain (other parts from reference TRBV29-1 and TRBJ2-6): SAVISQKPSRDICQRGTSLTIQCQVDSQVTMMFWYRQQPGQSLTLIATANQGSEATYESGFVIDKFPISRPNLTFSTLTVSNMSPEDSSIYLCSVEGSSGANVLTFGAGSRLTVL.